The 15 T cell receptor beta chains listed next were all sequenced from one sample in a study of CD8 T cells in ankylosing spondylitis. Regarding the study as a whole: Seemingly characteristic of ankylosing spondylitis blood was a TCR beta motif consisting of about 8 highly homologous variants.

Using its own MiXCR run on the 5' RACE reads, TCRdb lists one record per CDR3 protein. Of hundreds of thousands of distinct CDR3 sequences listed, roughly 12% are singletons. What these receptors recognize is not known. The sequenced material came from blood, either unsorted or a sorted T cell fraction (not recorded which). The receptors were gathered from a male donor with ankylosing spondylitis.

The chain carries TRBV4-2 and TRBJ2-5, with D possibly being TRBD1 (5 bases). V shed 4 bases and J shed 5 bases, with 14 bases lying between them. The CDR3 is 14 amino acids. Per germline, CDR1 LGHNA and CDR2 YNFKEQ. This CDR3 is CASSPWGGSETQYF. The CDR3 bases are TGTGCCAGCAGCCCCTGGGGCGGTTCGGAGACCCAGTACTTC.

This clonotype was counted between two and nine times. The V gene is TRBV9, the J gene TRBJ2-7; 11 nucleotides match TRBD1. The CDR3 has 16 residues. J was trimmed by 4 bases and V by 10 bases; bases with no gene match: 16. Germline CDR1 is SGDLS and CDR2 is YYNGEE. CDR3 DNA: TGTGCCTCGGGACCGACCGGGACAGGGGGTGGATACGAGCAGTACTTC. It encodes CASGPTGTGGGYEQYF.

As DNA, the CDR3 is TGTGCCACCAGACGGCAGAACACTGAAGCTTTCTTT. It is translated as CATRRQNTEAFF. The V call is TRBV6-5, the J call TRBJ1-1; no reliable D call. Germline V gene lookup returns CDR1 MNHEY and CDR2 SVGAGI. The CDR3 is 12 residues long. Between the trimmed V and J ends, which lost 10 bases and 1 base, there was a span of 10 bases.

This clonotype was counted only a few times. V is TRBV20-1 and J is TRBJ1-1, with D uncertain. The CDR3 consists of 13 residues. Trimming took off 0 bases at V and 5 bases at J, with 10 bases between the two ends. Germline CDR1 is DFQATT and CDR2 is SNEGSKA (reference sequence). DNA for the CDR3: TGCAGTGCTAGAGAACCCCGGGAAACTGAAGCTTTCTTT. Translated: CSAREPRETEAFF.

The chain has TRBV4-2 and TRBJ1-3; D is unresolved. CDR1 is LGHNA and CDR2 is YNFKEQ in the germline V gene. CDR3 length: 17 residues. With 0 bases removed from V and 2 bases from J, the gap between germline ends came to 14 bases. The CDR3 spells CASSQDGNVRTGNTIYF. The CDR3 nucleotides are TGTGCCAGCAGCCAAGATGGGAACGTAAGAACTGGAAACACCATATATTTT.

The V and J genes are TRBV15 and TRBJ1-6; TRBD1 aligns across 7 bases. The CDR3 length is 15 residues. Germline V gene lookup returns CDR1 LNHNV and CDR2 YYDKDF (reference sequence). The V segment lost 0 bases and the J segment 7 bases; nucleotides outside the gene matches: 3. CDR3 in amino acids: CATSREPGQNSPLHF. The CDR3, as DNA: TGTGCCACCAGCAGAGAGCCGGGACAGAATTCACCCCTCCACTTT.

This clonotype was detected only a few times. The chain uses TRBV29-1 and TRBJ1-1, with D unclear. Germline lookup yields CDR1 SQVTM and CDR2 ANQGSEA. The CDR3 sequence is 11 residues long. V was pared by 3 bases and J by 4 bases, with 6 bases between. CDR3 DNA sequence: TGCAGCGTTGAGTCGGGCACTGAAGCTTTCTTT. Its translation: CSVESGTEAFF.

This clonotype was seen only once. The gene calls are TRBV6-2 or TRBV6-3 and TRBJ2-5; TRBD1 might be the D (5 bases). V was trimmed by 5 bases and J by 5 bases, leaving 15 bases between them. Germline CDR1 MNHEY, CDR2 SVGEGT. The CDR3 has 14 residues. In DNA, the CDR3 is TGTGCCAGCAGTCGACAGATACAATGGGAGACCCAGTACTTC. It encodes CASSRQIQWETQYF.

This chain uses TRBV6-5 with TRBJ2-3; perhaps TRBD1 as D (5 bases). The CDR3 loop spans 12 amino acids. The germline CDR1 and CDR2 sequences are MNHEY and SVGAGI. The ends were cut back, 7 bases at V and 4 bases at J, with 9 bases in the middle. The CDR3 here is CASMQGSDTQYF. The CDR3 region has the DNA TGTGCCAGCATGCAGGGATCAGATACGCAGTATTTT.

This clonotype appeared many times. The chain links TRBV29-1 to TRBJ1-2, with TRBD1 matching over 7 bases. Trimming took 5 bases from V and 3 from J; bases not matched to a gene: 6. Germline-derived CDR1 and CDR2 are SQVTM and ANQGSEA. This CDR3 is 13 amino acids long. For the CDR3, the DNA is TGCAGCGTTTTCACAGGGGACGACTATGGCTACACCTTC. This encodes CSVFTGDDYGYTF.

The chain combines TRBV20-1 with TRBJ2-7; D may be TRBD1 (6 bases). From germline, CDR1 is DFQATT and CDR2 SNEGSKA (reference sequence). V was cut by 0 bases and J by 2 bases, with 8 bases left in between. The CDR3 has 13 residues. The CDR3 loop reads CSARETGTYEQYF. CDR3 bases: TGCAGTGCTAGAGAGACAGGAACCTACGAGCAGTACTTC.

A few counts support this clonotype. The V call is TRBV5-5, the J call TRBJ2-4; the D call may be TRBD1 or TRBD2 (5 bases each). Germline CDR1 is SGHKS and CDR2 is YYEKEE (reference sequence). This CDR3 has 14 amino acids. V was trimmed by 0 bases and J by 8 bases, leaving 12 bases between them. CDR3 bases: TGTGCCAGCAGCTTGGTAAATAGAGGGGACATTCAGTACTTC. This sequence encodes CASSLVNRGDIQYF.

This clonotype showed up just a few times. The J gene is TRBJ2-3, the V gene TRBV29-1; D is unclear. This CDR3 comprises 13 residues. V lost 7 bases, J lost 6 bases, and 17 bases lay in between. Germline CDR1 and CDR2: SQVTM and ANQGSEA. The CDR3 sequence is CSASTASWDTQYF. Written as DNA, the CDR3 is TGCAGCGCCTCGACGGCGAGCTGGGATACGCAGTATTTT.

This clonotype has a count of ten or more. The rearrangement joins TRBV5-1 to TRBJ1-6; tentative D call: TRBD1 (5 bases). The CDR3 length is 13 residues. V lost 5 bases, J lost 5 bases, and 8 bases lay in between. Germline values: CDR1 SGHRS, CDR2 YFSETQ. As DNA, the CDR3 is TGCGCCAGCAGGGGGACTGATAATTCACCCCTCCACTTT. This translates into CASRGTDNSPLHF.

The rearrangement links TRBV7-2 to TRBJ2-5; 9 bases map to TRBD2. The V segment lost 3 bases and the J segment 4 bases; nucleotides outside the gene matches: 3. CDR1 SGHTA and CDR2 FQGNSA come from the germline V gene. The CDR3 contains 14 residues. The CDR3 DNA follows: TGTGCCAGCAGCTTGCTAGCGGGGATAGAGACCCAGTACTTC. Protein product: CASSLLAGIETQYF.